This passage covers 16 T cell receptor beta chains from one sample sequenced in a study of CD8 T cells in ankylosing spondylitis. In TCRdb, the 5' RACE reads were re-called with MiXCR into one record per CDR3 protein. The sample lists over 30,000 distinct CDR3 sequences, about 17% occurring once. The sequencing sample was made of blood. The receptors originated from a male donor with ankylosing spondylitis or in good health (not recorded which).

This clonotype was detected many times. V is TRBV12-3 or TRBV12-4 and J is TRBJ2-1; D is perhaps TRBD2 (6 bases). V shed 5 bases and J shed 6 bases, with 17 bases lying between them. This CDR3 is built from 15 residues. CDR3 region: CASSPRQWGVNEQFF. The CDR3 region has the DNA TGTGCCAGCAGTCCCCGACAGTGGGGGGTCAATGAGCAGTTCTTC.

This clonotype was picked up a small number of times. The chain employs TRBV20-1 and TRBJ2-3, with TRBD2 matching over 8 bases. Germline V gene data show CDR1 as DFQATT and CDR2 as SNEGSKA (reference sequence). J lost 6 bases, V lost 2 bases, and 7 bases had no gene match. CDR3 size: 14 residues. CDR3 nucleotide sequence: TGCAGTGCTAGAACCAGCGGGAGAATGGATACGCAGTATTTT. Translating gives CSARTSGRMDTQYF.

Only a few counts were recorded for this clonotype. The chain joins TRBV11-3 to TRBJ2-4; 8 bases align to TRBD2. Trimming at V came to 5 bases and at J to 0 bases, leaving 6 bases not matched to a gene. The CDR3 consists of 16 residues. Germline V CDR1 and CDR2: SGHNT, YENEEA. The CDR3 loop is CASSRFGRGAKNIQYF. The DNA for the CDR3 is TGTGCCAGCAGCCGATTCGGGAGGGGAGCCAAAAACATTCAGTACTTC.

The sample holds a few counts of this clonotype. This chain joins TRBV10-3 and TRBJ2-3, with 10 bases aligning to TRBD1. Per germline, CDR1 ENHRY and CDR2 SYGVKD. This CDR3 region has 14 residues. The ends lost 4 bases at V and 6 bases at J; junction bases unmatched: 4. CDR3 DNA sequence: TGTGCCATCAGTGGGGGACAGGGGAAGGATACGCAGTATTTT. Amino acid sequence: CAISGGQGKDTQYF.

In DNA, the CDR3 is TGTGCCAGCAGCTTAACGCATAGGTCCGTGGAGCTGTTTTTT. Translated, it gives CASSLTHRSVELFF. The genes are TRBV7-3 and TRBJ2-2; D ambiguous. CDR1 SGHTA and CDR2 FQGTGA come from the germline V gene. The CDR3 has 14 residues. The V and J ends lost 0 bases and 10 bases respectively, with 12 bases between them.

This clonotype was detected a few times. This chain joins TRBV27 and TRBJ1-5, with D perhaps matching TRBD1 (6 bases). Germline lookup yields CDR1 MNHEY and CDR2 SMNVEV (reference sequence). V was cut by 3 bases and J by 2 bases, with 11 bases left in between. CDR3 size: 15 residues. The CDR3 spells CASSLGAGGNQPQHF. The CDR3 DNA sequence: TGTGCCAGCAGTTTGGGGGCCGGGGGCAATCAGCCCCAGCATTTT.

This clonotype has only a few counts. V and J are TRBV6-5 and TRBJ1-2; 8 nucleotides agree with TRBD1. The V segment lost 7 bases and the J segment 3 bases; nucleotides outside the gene matches: 7. This CDR3 region has 14 residues. Germline CDR1 is MNHEY and CDR2 is SVGAGI. CDR3 sequence (DNA): TGTGCCAGCAAAATAGGACAGGGCTACTATGGCTACACCTTC. Translation: CASKIGQGYYGYTF.

This chain links TRBV12-3 or TRBV12-4 with TRBJ2-2; D remains unclear. The germline V and J ends were trimmed by 6 bases and 7 bases, with 12 bases remaining between them. The CDR3 has 13 residues. The CDR3 region is CASSHRPGGELFF. The CDR3 DNA follows: TGTGCCAGCAGCCACCGGCCGGGCGGGGAGCTGTTTTTT.

The chain uses TRBV5-1 and TRBJ2-2; D is possibly TRBD2 (5 bases). The V and J ends lost 0 bases and 10 bases respectively, with 13 bases between them. The CDR3 consists of 14 residues. Germline CDR1 reads SGHRS; CDR2 reads YFSETQ. This chain's CDR3 is CASSLAPGVLELFF. The CDR3 nucleotides read TGCGCCAGCAGCTTGGCTCCCGGGGTATTGGAGCTGTTTTTT.

This clonotype came up a few times. The chain is built from TRBV5-1 and TRBJ2-1, with D possibly matching TRBD1 (5 bases). The V end was cut by 0 bases, the J end by 7 bases, with 11 bases between. The CDR3 runs to 14 residues. In germline, CDR1 is SGHRS, CDR2 YFSETQ. The CDR3 protein is CASSLGQSLNEQFF. The CDR3 region has the DNA TGCGCCAGCAGCTTGGGACAGTCTTTAAATGAGCAGTTCTTC.

This clonotype was seen only a few times. This chain connects TRBV20-1 to TRBJ2-4, with 11 nucleotides matching TRBD1. Germline V gene lookup returns CDR1 DFQATT and CDR2 SNEGSKA (reference sequence). The J segment lost 7 bases and the V segment lost 5 bases, leaving 7 bases of the junction unmatched. There are 14 residues in the CDR3. The CDR3 loop is CSASWGDRGNIQYF. In DNA form, the CDR3 reads TGCAGTGCTTCCTGGGGGGACAGGGGGAACATTCAGTACTTC.

This clonotype has only a few counts. This chain connects TRBV6-4 to TRBJ2-2; tentatively, D is TRBD1 or TRBD2 (5 bases each). The CDR3 length is 14 residues. Germline V gives CDR1 MRHNA, CDR2 SNTAGT. With 5 bases removed from V and 3 bases from J, the gap between germline ends came to 10 bases. In DNA form, the CDR3 reads TGTGCCAGCAGTCTCGGGGCTCACACCGGGGAGCTGTTTTTT. Residues: CASSLGAHTGELFF.

The chain has TRBV20-1 and TRBJ2-7; D not certain. Germline lookup yields CDR1 DFQATT and CDR2 SNEGSKA (reference sequence). The V gene lost 4 bases and the J gene lost 3 bases, with 10 bases spanning the gap. The CDR3 is 12 residues long. Here the CDR3 reads CSATLGVYEQYF. The CDR3 nucleotides read TGCAGTGCTACATTAGGTGTCTACGAGCAGTACTTC.

V gene TRBV30 combines with J gene TRBJ2-2, with D tentatively TRBD2 (6 bases). The CDR3 contains 16 residues. Deletions cut 0 bases from V and 4 bases from J, with 15 bases between. Germline V CDR1 and CDR2: GTSNPN, SVGIG (reference sequence). CDR3 in DNA: TGTGCCTGGAGTGTAAGGACGGGAGCTGCCACCGGGGAGCTGTTTTTT. Residues: CAWSVRTGAATGELFF.

The chain combines TRBV5-1 with TRBJ2-2; TRBD2 agrees at 7 bases. CDR1 is SGHRS, CDR2 YFSETQ, per germline. Unmatched junction bases numbered 3, after V lost 6 bases and J lost 1 base. CDR3 length: 14 amino acids. The CDR3 bases are TGCGCCAGCACCGGACTAGGGAACACCGGGGAGCTGTTTTTT. It specifies CASTGLGNTGELFF.

This sequence joins TRBV12-3 or TRBV12-4 and TRBJ2-5; perhaps D is TRBD1 or TRBD2 (5 bases each). With 4 bases removed from V and 5 bases from J, the gap between germline ends came to 20 bases. The CDR3 is 16 residues long. The CDR3 DNA reads TGTGCCAGCAGTTATACCGGGGCCATCAGAGGGGAGACCCAGTACTTC. Protein product: CASSYTGAIRGETQYF.